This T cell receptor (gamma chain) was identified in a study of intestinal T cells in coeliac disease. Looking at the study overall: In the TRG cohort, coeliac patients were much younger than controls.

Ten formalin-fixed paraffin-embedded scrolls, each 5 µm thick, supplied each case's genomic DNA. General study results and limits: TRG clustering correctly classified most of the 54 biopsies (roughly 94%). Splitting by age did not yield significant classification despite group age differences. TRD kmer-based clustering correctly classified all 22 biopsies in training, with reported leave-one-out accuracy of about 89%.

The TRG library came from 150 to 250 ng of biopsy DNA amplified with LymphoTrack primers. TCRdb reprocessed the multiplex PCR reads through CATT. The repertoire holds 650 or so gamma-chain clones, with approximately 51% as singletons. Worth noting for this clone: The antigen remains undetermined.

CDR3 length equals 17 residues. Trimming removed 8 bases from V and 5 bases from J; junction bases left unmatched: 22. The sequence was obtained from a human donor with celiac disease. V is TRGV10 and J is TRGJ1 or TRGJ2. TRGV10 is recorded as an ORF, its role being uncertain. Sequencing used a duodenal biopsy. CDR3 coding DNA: TGTGCTGCGTGGGACCTAGGCCTAATTCGAATTAATTATAAGAAACTCTTT. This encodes CAAWDLGLIRINYKKLF.